These T cell receptor beta chains were read from a single sample in a study of blood T cell repertoires in COVID-19. Sequencing used immunoSEQ multiplex PCR; TCRdb keeps in-frame clones, though not all of them. The sample gives 250,000 to 300,000 clones, roughly 79% of which show up once; 2.5% to 3.5% is in the top ten. The sequenced material came from peripheral blood. The receptor source for this set is a woman between 55 and 75 years old with active or convalescent COVID-19. Each CDR3 is given with its conserved first and last residue. A D gene is named only where the DNA matches it firmly. Only some rows state a clone size, as once, few, many or a class for expanded clones.

d_gene | j_gene | abundance | v_gene | CDR3nt | CDR3aa
TRBD2 | TRBJ2-1 | . | TRBV5-5 | TGTGCCAGCAGCTTGGCCGGGGGGGCCTTAGGCTCCTACAATGAGCAGTTCTTC | CASSLAGGALGSYNEQFF
. | TRBJ1-5 | . | TRBV19 | TGTGCCAGTAGTATATATGAGGGGGAATACGGTCAGCCCCAGCATTTT | CASSIYEGEYGQPQHF
TRBD1 | TRBJ2-3 | . | TRBV9 | TGTGCCAGCACCCGCTCATACAGGGGAATCACAGATACGCAGTATTTT | CASTRSYRGITDTQYF
TRBD1 | TRBJ2-1 | . | TRBV7-8 | TGTGCCAGCAGCTCCAGACAGGGGCGACCCAATGAGCAGTTCTTC | CASSSRQGRPNEQFF
. | TRBJ1-1 | . | TRBV19 | TGTGCCAGTAGTGAACAGGGGAACACTGAAGCTTTCTTT | CASSEQGNTEAFF
. | TRBJ1-2 | . | TRBV27 | TGTGCCAGCAGTCCGAACCTTCGACAGACATCTAACTATGGCTACACCTTC | CASSPNLRQTSNYGYTF
. | TRBJ2-1 | . | TRBV14 | TGTGCCAGCAGCCTTCAGTCCTACAATGAGCAGTTCTTC | CASSLQSYNEQFF
TRBD1 | TRBJ1-1 | . | TRBV19 | TGTGCCAGTAGTACGACCCCAGGGGGCACTGAAGCTTTCTTT | CASSTTPGGTEAFF
. | TRBJ1-2 | few | TRBV15 | TGTGCCACCAGCAGAGCCCCTCCTGGGGCATATGGCTACACCTTC | CATSRAPPGAYGYTF
. | TRBJ1-3 | . | TRBV3-1/TRBV3-2 | TGTGCCAGCAGCCGAATCAAGCGGACAGACTCTGGAAACACCATATATTTT | CASSRIKRTDSGNTIYF
. | TRBJ1-6 | . | TRBV5-6 | TGTGCCAGCAGCTTGGTCGGGCAGGGGCTAAATTTTTCACCCCTCCACTTT | CASSLVGQGLNFSPLHF
TRBD2 | TRBJ2-1 | . | TRBV7-2 | TGTGCCAGCAGCTTAGGAGGCGGGGGAGTTGGTGAGCAGTTCTTC | CASSLGGGGVGEQFF
TRBD2 | TRBJ2-1 | once | TRBV6-2/TRBV6-3 | TGTGCCAGCAGTTACGGCGGGGGGGCCTACAATGAGCAGTTCTTC | CASSYGGGAYNEQFF
. | TRBJ1-1 | . | TRBV3-1/TRBV3-2 | TGTGCCAGCAGCCAAAGGGACACCAACACTGAAGCTTTCTTT | CASSQRDTNTEAFF
TRBD2 | TRBJ2-3 | . | TRBV9 | TGTGCCAGCAGCCCGGGGGCGGGGGGTACAGATACGCAGTATTTT | CASSPGAGGTDTQYF
. | TRBJ1-4 | . | TRBV2 | TGTGCCAGCGGTGGCGGGAGATTTGCAACTAATGAAAAACTGTTTTTT | CASGGGRFATNEKLFF
. | TRBJ2-1 | . | TRBV2 | TGTGCCAGCAGTACAGGAGAGCAGTTCTTC | CASSTGEQFF
. | TRBJ1-1 | . | TRBV6-1 | TGTGCCAGCAGTGATTCGACAGCTGCCCCCACGGCTTACACTGAAGCTTTCTTT | CASSDSTAAPTAYTEAFF
TRBD2 | TRBJ2-7 | . | TRBV15 | TGTGCCCCTTTTACGGGGGGGACTTACGAGCAGTACTTC | CAPFTGGTYEQYF
TRBD2 | TRBJ2-1 | . | TRBV4-3 | TGCGCCAGCAGCCAAGATGGGCCTAGCGGGACCTACAATGAGCAGTTCTTC | CASSQDGPSGTYNEQFF
. | TRBJ1-6 | . | TRBV27 | TGTGCCAGCAGCCGACAGGCCTATAATTCACCCCTCCACTTT | CASSRQAYNSPLHF
. | TRBJ1-2 | . | TRBV5-5 | TGTGCCAGCAGCTCCGCCAGGGGACCCCGCGGAGGAGGCTACACCTTC | CASSSARGPRGGGYTF
. | TRBJ2-2 | . | TRBV5-1 | TGCGCCAGCAGCTTGGGGGCCAGCTACACCGGGGAGCTGTTTTTT | CASSLGASYTGELFF
. | TRBJ2-3 | . | TRBV6-2/TRBV6-3 | TGTGCCAGCAGTTACTCGAAGCTCTACGATACGCAGTATTTT | CASSYSKLYDTQYF
. | TRBJ2-3 | . | TRBV27 | TGTGCCAGCAGTTTATCCGGCGCAGCTAGTTATACGCAGTATTTT | CASSLSGAASYTQYF
TRBD1 | TRBJ1-2 | few | TRBV4-3 | TGCGCCAGCAGCCAAGCAAGCGGAGGACAGGACCCCTATGGCTACACCTTC | CASSQASGGQDPYGYTF
TRBD2 | TRBJ2-7 | . | TRBV2 | TGTGCCAGCAGTGAAGCGCCCAGCGGGGGCTGGGAGCAGTACTTC | CASSEAPSGGWEQYF
. | TRBJ2-5 | few | TRBV6-5 | TGTGCCAGCTGGAGGGGAGCTCAAGAGACCCAGTACTTC | CASWRGAQETQYF
TRBD1 | TRBJ1-2 | . | TRBV12-3/TRBV12-4 | TGTGCCAGCAGCTGGGGACAGTCCTATGGCTACACCTTC | CASSWGQSYGYTF
. | TRBJ1-6 | . | TRBV5-1 | TGCGCCAGCCGAGGACGGGAAAATTCACCCCTCCACTTT | CASRGRENSPLHF
. | TRBJ2-7 | few | TRBV28 | TGTGCCAGCAGCGGCCTACAGGGAGTGATGGACGAGCAGTACTTC | CASSGLQGVMDEQYF
. | TRBJ1-4 | . | TRBV3-1/TRBV3-2 | TGTGCCAGCAGCCAAGATTACGGAGGGGTGGGGGAAAAACTGTTTTTT | CASSQDYGGVGEKLFF
TRBD1 | TRBJ1-2 | . | TRBV9 | TGTGCCAGCAGCGGACAGGGGGCGATTGACTACACCTTC | CASSGQGAIDYTF
TRBD2 | TRBJ2-5 | . | TRBV5-1 | TGCGCCAGCAGCGCGGGGGAGAGAGAGACCCAGTACTTC | CASSAGERETQYF
TRBD1 | TRBJ2-5 | . | TRBV19 | TGTGCCAGTAGTAAAACTCAGGGGGCTCTCCAAGAGACCCAGTACTTC | CASSKTQGALQETQYF
TRBD2 | TRBJ2-3 | . | TRBV7-9 | TGTGCCAGCAGCCTTCCCAGCGGGGGGGGAGATACGCAGTATTTT | CASSLPSGGGDTQYF
TRBD2 | TRBJ2-2 | . | TRBV3-1/TRBV3-2 | TGTGCCAGCAGGCAATCGACTAGCGGAACGAACACCGGGGAGCTGTTTTTT | CASRQSTSGTNTGELFF
TRBD1 | TRBJ2-5 | once | TRBV7-8 | TGTGCCAGCAGCAAACGCTCGACAGGGCACCAAGAGACCCAGTACTTC | CASSKRSTGHQETQYF
TRBD2 | TRBJ2-1 | . | TRBV5-1 | TGCGCCAGCGGCAATCTCGGGGGGGCCTACAATGAGCAGTTCTTC | CASGNLGGAYNEQFF
. | TRBJ2-7 | . | TRBV19 | TGTGCCAGTAGTATAGGTGGAGCACTACCCTCCTACGAGCAGTACTTC | CASSIGGALPSYEQYF
TRBD1 | TRBJ2-2 | . | TRBV2 | TGTGCCAGCAGAGGACAGGGCCTGTACACCGGGGAGCTGTTTTTT | CASRGQGLYTGELFF